Sequencing of this TCR beta chain was carried out in a study of T-cell reconstitution after alpha-beta-depleted transplantation in children. Study findings and constraints: After transplant, high TCRbeta diversity at day 60 in some patients arose from surviving recipient T cells and thymic progenitors.

With V trimmed by 1 base and J by 6 bases, 13 bases remained unmatched. CDR3 length: 17 residues. Germline CDR1 is DFQATT and CDR2 is SNEGSKA (reference sequence). For TCRbeta, the library was prepared with unique molecular identifiers. TCRdb re-analysed the PCR reads in MiXCR, keeping a single row per CDR3 protein. The sample yields about 240,000 distinct CDR3 sequences, about a quarter seen once. Notes on this clonotype: Its cognate antigen is unknown.

The clonotype comes from a girl aged 2-10 years with Fanconi anemia, due to receive a stem cell transplant. The chain links TRBV20-1 to TRBJ2-7, with 12 positions matching TRBD2. The sequencing here drew on PBMCs, taken before TCRalphabeta/CD19-depleted stem cell transplant. CDR3 coding DNA: TGCAGTGCTAGAGGATTTGGGCAACTAGCGGGAGGCCCCGAGCAGTACTTC. Translated: CSARGFGQLAGGPEQYF.